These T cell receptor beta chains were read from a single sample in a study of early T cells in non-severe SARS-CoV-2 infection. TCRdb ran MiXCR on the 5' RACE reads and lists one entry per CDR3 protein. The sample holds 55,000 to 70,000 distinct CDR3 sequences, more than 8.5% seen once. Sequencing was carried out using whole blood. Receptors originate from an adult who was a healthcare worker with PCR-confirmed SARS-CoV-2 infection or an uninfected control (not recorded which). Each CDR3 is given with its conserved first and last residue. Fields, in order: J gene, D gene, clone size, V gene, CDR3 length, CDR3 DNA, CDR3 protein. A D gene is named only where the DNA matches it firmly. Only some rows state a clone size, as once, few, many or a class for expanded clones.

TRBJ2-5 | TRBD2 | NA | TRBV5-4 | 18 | TGTGCCAGCAGCTTGGAGTGGGGACTAGCGGGAGGTCGGGAGACCCAGTACTTC | CASSLEWGLAGGRETQYF
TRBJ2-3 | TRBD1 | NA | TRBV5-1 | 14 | TGCGCCAGCAGCTTCGGACAGGGGGCCGATACGCAGTATTTT | CASSFGQGADTQYF
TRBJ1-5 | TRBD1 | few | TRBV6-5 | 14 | TGTGCCAGCCGGACAGGGCGCGGCAATCAGCCCCAGCATTTT | CASRTGRGNQPQHF
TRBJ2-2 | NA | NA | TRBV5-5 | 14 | TGTGCCAGCAGCTTGACGGGAGTAGCCGGGGAGCTGTTTTTT | CASSLTGVAGELFF
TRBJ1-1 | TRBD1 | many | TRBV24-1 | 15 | TGTGCCACCAGTGACTCAGGGACAGGGGTAACTGAAGCTTTCTTT | CATSDSGTGVTEAFF
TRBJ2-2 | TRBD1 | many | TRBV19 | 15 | TGTGCCAGTAGAACAGGGGGCGGAAGCACCGGGGAGCTGTTTTTT | CASRTGGGSTGELFF
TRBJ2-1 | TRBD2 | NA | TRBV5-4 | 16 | TGTGCCAGCAGCCCGGAGGGGACTAGCCGCTACAATGAGCAGTTCTTC | CASSPEGTSRYNEQFF
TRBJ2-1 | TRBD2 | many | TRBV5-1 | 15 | TGCGCCAGCAGCCCTCCGGGACTAGCTTTAAATGAGCAGTTCTTC | CASSPPGLALNEQFF
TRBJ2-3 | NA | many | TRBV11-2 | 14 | TGTGCCAGCAGATCGACACGCCACAAAGATACGCAGTATTTT | CASRSTRHKDTQYF
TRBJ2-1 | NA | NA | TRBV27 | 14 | TGTGCCAGCAGTTTATCACTACTAGGCGATGAGCAGTTCTTC | CASSLSLLGDEQFF
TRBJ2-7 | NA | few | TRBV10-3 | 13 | TGTGCCATCAGTGGGCGGGATACCTACGAGCAGTACTTC | CAISGRDTYEQYF
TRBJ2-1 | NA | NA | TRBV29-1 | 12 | TGCAGCGTTGTCGTGGTGGGCGGTGAGCAGTTCTTC | CSVVVVGGEQFF
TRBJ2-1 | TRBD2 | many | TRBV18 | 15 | TGTGCCAGCTCGTCCCTAGCGGGAGGGCAATATGAGCAGTTCTTC | CASSSLAGGQYEQFF
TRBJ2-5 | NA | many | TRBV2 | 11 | TGTGCCAGCAAGGAGTCAGAGACCCAGTACTTC | CASKESETQYF
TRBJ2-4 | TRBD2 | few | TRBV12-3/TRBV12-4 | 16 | TGTGCCAGCAGTTTACGGTCTAGCGGGGCCAAAAACATTCAGTACTTC | CASSLRSSGAKNIQYF
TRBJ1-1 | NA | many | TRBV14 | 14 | TGTGCCAGCAGCCGGCCCGGGCCTTTCACTGAAGCTTTCTTT | CASSRPGPFTEAFF
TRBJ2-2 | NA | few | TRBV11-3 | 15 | TGTGCCAGCAGCTCCAGGGATCGGGACACCGGGGAGCTGTTTTTT | CASSSRDRDTGELFF
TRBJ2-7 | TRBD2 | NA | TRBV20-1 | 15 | TGCAGTGCTAGGGGACTAGCGGGATCTCCCTACGAGCAGTACTTC | CSARGLAGSPYEQYF
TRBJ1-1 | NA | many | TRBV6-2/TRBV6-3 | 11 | TGTGCCAGCAGTCAGTCTTGGGAAACTTTCTTT | CASSQSWETFF
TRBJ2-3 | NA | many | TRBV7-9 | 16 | TGTGCCAGCAGCCCTGTTGGCCTCCGGAGCACAGATACGCAGTATTTT | CASSPVGLRSTDTQYF
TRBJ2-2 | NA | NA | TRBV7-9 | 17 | TGTGCCAGCAGCACCCGGACGCCCCTGAGGTTCCCCGGGGAGCTGTTTTTT | CASSTRTPLRFPGELFF
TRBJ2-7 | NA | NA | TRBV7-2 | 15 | TGTGCCAGCAGCTCCTACATGGGGATCGGGTCCGAGCAGTACTTC | CASSSYMGIGSEQYF
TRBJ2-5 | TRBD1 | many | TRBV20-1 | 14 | TGCAGTGCTCGTGTTGCAGGGGGCCAAGAGACCCAGTACTTC | CSARVAGGQETQYF